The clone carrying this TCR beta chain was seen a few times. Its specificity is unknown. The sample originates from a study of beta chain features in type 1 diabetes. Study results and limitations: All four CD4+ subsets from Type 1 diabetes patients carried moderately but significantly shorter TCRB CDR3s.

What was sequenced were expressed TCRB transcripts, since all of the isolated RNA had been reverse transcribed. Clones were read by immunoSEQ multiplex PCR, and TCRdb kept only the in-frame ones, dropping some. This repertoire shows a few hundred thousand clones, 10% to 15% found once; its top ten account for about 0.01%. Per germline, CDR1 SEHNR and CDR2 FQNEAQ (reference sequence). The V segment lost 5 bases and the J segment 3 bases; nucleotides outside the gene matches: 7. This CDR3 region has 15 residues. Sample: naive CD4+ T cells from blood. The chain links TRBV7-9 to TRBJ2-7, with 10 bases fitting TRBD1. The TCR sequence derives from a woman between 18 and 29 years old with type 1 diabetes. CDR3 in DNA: TGTGCCAGCAGCACTCCCGGACAGGGGGACTACGAGCAGTACTTC. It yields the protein CASSTPGQGDYEQYF.